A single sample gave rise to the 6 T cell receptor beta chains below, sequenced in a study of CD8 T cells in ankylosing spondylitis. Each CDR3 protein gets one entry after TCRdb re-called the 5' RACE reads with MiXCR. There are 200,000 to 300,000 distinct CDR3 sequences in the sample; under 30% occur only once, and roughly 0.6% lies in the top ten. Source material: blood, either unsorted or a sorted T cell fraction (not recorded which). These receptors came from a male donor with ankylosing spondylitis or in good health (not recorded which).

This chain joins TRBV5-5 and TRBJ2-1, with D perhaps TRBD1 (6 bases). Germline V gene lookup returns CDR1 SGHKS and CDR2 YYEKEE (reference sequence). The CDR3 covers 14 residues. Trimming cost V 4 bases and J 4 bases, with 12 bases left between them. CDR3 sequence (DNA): TGTGCCAGCAGCCCCGGGCAGGGGTACAATGAGCAGTTCTTC. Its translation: CASSPGQGYNEQFF.

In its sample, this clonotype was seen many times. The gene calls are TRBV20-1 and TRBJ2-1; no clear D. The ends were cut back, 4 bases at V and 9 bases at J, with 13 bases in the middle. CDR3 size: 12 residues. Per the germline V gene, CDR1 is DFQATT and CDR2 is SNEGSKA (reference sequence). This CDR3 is CSAIMNLGEQFF. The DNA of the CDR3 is TGCAGTGCTATCATGAACTTGGGTGAGCAGTTCTTC.

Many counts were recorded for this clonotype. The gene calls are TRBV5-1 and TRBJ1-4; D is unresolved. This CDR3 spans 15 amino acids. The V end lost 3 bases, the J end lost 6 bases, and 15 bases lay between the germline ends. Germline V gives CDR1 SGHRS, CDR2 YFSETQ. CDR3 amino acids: CASSWIGAEDEKLFF. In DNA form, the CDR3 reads TGCGCCAGCAGCTGGATAGGTGCGGAGGATGAAAAACTGTTTTTT.

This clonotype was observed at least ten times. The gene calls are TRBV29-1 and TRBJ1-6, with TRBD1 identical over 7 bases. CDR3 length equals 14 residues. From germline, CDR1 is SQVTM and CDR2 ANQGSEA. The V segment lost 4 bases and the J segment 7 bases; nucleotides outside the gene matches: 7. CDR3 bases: TGCAGCGTTGGTGCAGGGGGTGACAATTCACCCCTCCACTTT. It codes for CSVGAGGDNSPLHF.

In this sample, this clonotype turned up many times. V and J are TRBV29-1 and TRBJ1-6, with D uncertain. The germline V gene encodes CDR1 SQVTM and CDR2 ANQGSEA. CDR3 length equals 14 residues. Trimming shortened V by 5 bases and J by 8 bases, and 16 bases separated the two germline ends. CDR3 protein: CSVIEVGPDSPLHF. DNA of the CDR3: TGCAGCGTTATCGAAGTCGGGCCCGATTCACCCCTCCACTTT. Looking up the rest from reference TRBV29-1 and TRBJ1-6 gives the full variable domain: SAVISQKPSRDICQRGTSLTIQCQVDSQVTMMFWYRQQPGQSLTLIATANQGSEATYESGFVIDKFPISRPNLTFSTLTVSNMSPEDSSIYLCSVIEVGPDSPLHFGNGTRLTVT.

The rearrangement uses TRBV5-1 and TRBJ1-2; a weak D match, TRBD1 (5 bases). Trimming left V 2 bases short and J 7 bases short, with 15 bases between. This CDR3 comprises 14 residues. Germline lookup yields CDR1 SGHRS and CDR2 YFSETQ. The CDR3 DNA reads TGCGCCAGCAGCTTTGGTGGCCAGGGAGGTGGCTACACCTTC. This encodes CASSFGGQGGGYTF.